A selection of T cell receptor beta chains follows, all from one sample in a study of cytomegalovirus exposure and HLA in healthy donors. Assay: immunoSEQ multiplex PCR; the TCRdb copy retains only in-frame clones and omits some. The table lists under 140,000 clones, 75% to 80% of them singletons. Specimen: PBMCs. The receptors originated from a woman aged 30 to 39 in good health and CMV-seronegative. CDR3s include the opening cysteine and the closing phenylalanine or tryptophan. D genes are given only for firm matches. The size of a clone is reported for some rows only, either as once, few or many, or as a class for expanded clones.

size: NA
V: TRBV25-1
D: NA
J: TRBJ1-1
CDR3: CASQGGVEAFF
DNA: TGTGCCAGCCAAGGCGGGGTTGAAGCTTTCTTT

size: NA
V: TRBV28
D: TRBD1
J: TRBJ1-4
CDR3: CASNRDRADTEKLFF
DNA: TGTGCCAGCAACCGGGACAGGGCGGACACTGAAAAACTGTTTTTT

size: NA
V: TRBV29-1
D: NA
J: TRBJ1-1
CDR3: CSVGFDGGKAFF
DNA: TGCAGCGTTGGCTTCGATGGAGGGAAAGCTTTCTTT

size: NA
V: TRBV28
D: TRBD1
J: TRBJ1-6
CDR3: CASSLSRDRSQPLHF
DNA: TGTGCCAGCAGTTTATCAAGGGACAGATCTCAGCCCCTCCACTTT

size: once
V: TRBV30
D: TRBD1
J: TRBJ2-7
CDR3: CAWIRTGGYEQYF
DNA: TGTGCCTGGATCAGAACAGGGGGCTACGAGCAGTACTTC

size: NA
V: TRBV7-2
D: NA
J: TRBJ2-5
CDR3: CASTSSGTQYF
DNA: TGTGCCAGCACCTCATCAGGGACCCAGTACTTC

size: NA
V: TRBV29-1
D: TRBD1
J: TRBJ1-1
CDR3: CSADRGNTEAFF
DNA: TGCAGCGCGGACAGGGGGAATACTGAAGCTTTCTTT

size: NA
V: TRBV5-1
D: NA
J: TRBJ1-5
CDR3: CASSRGDNQPQHF
DNA: TGCGCCAGCAGCCGGGGAGACAATCAGCCCCAGCATTTT

size: NA
V: TRBV29-1
D: NA
J: TRBJ2-7
CDR3: CSVERPTGQYF
DNA: TGCAGCGTTGAAAGACCCACGGGGCAGTACTTC

size: NA
V: TRBV7-6
D: TRBD1
J: TRBJ2-3
CDR3: CASSLGQGQYF
DNA: TGTGCCAGCAGCTTAGGACAGGGCCAGTATTTT

size: NA
V: TRBV18
D: TRBD2
J: TRBJ2-1
CDR3: CASSPSPGLAGVFSYNEQFF
DNA: TGTGCCAGCTCACCTAGCCCCGGGCTAGCGGGAGTATTCTCCTACAATGAGCAGTTCTTC

size: few
V: TRBV4-1
D: TRBD2
J: TRBJ2-1
CDR3: CASRPSGGSYNEQFF
DNA: TGCGCCAGTAGGCCTAGCGGGGGCTCCTACAATGAGCAGTTCTTC

size: NA
V: TRBV4-3
D: TRBD1
J: TRBJ1-6
CDR3: CASSQVGTGGSPLHF
DNA: TGCGCCAGCAGCCAAGTTGGGACAGGGGGTTCACCCCTCCACTTT

size: NA
V: TRBV19
D: NA
J: TRBJ2-1
CDR3: CASSIARSSYNEQFF
DNA: TGTGCCAGTAGTATCGCTAGGAGCTCCTACAATGAGCAGTTCTTC

size: NA
V: TRBV25-1
D: TRBD2
J: TRBJ2-1
CDR3: CASSGGTSGSIYEQFF
DNA: TGTGCCAGCAGTGGGGGGACTAGCGGGAGTATCTATGAGCAGTTCTTC

size: few
V: TRBV4-1
D: NA
J: TRBJ1-1
CDR3: CASSQERVTRAGAFF
DNA: TGCGCCAGCAGCCAAGAGAGGGTTACTCGGGCGGGGGCTTTCTTT

size: NA
V: TRBV19
D: TRBD1
J: TRBJ1-2
CDR3: CASSGNRGLGGYTF
DNA: TGTGCCAGTAGTGGAAACAGGGGATTGGGAGGCTACACCTTC

size: many
V: TRBV4-3
D: NA
J: TRBJ1-1
CDR3: CASSRELNTEAFF
DNA: TGCGCCAGCAGCCGCGAGTTGAACACTGAAGCTTTCTTT

size: NA
V: TRBV4-3
D: NA
J: TRBJ1-1
CDR3: CASSQGSNTEAFF
DNA: TGCGCCAGCAGCCAAGGGAGCAACACTGAAGCTTTCTTT

size: NA
V: TRBV4-3
D: TRBD2
J: TRBJ2-5
CDR3: CASSPRTGGVETQYF
DNA: TGCGCCAGCAGCCCCCGGACGGGAGGGGTGGAGACCCAGTACTTC

size: NA
V: TRBV14
D: TRBD1
J: TRBJ1-1
CDR3: CASSKRRDRGESEAFF
DNA: TGTGCCAGCAGCAAAAGGAGGGACAGGGGGGAAAGTGAAGCTTTCTTT

size: NA
V: TRBV29-1
D: NA
J: TRBJ2-5
CDR3: CSVEGPKEETQYF
DNA: TGCAGCGTTGAAGGTCCCAAGGAGGAGACCCAGTACTTC

size: NA
V: TRBV30
D: NA
J: TRBJ2-2
CDR3: CAWSSQGGGELFF
DNA: TGTGCCTGGAGTTCCCAGGGGGGCGGGGAGCTGTTTTTT

size: few
V: TRBV28
D: NA
J: TRBJ2-3
CDR3: CASSLWKPTNTDTQYF
DNA: TGTGCCAGCAGTTTATGGAAGCCAACTAACACAGATACGCAGTATTTT

size: once
V: TRBV25-1
D: NA
J: TRBJ2-3
CDR3: CASSGEPNTDTQYF
DNA: TGTGCCAGCAGCGGAGAGCCCAACACAGATACGCAGTATTTT

size: NA
V: TRBV14
D: TRBD1
J: TRBJ2-1
CDR3: CASSPGQGLYNEQFF
DNA: TGTGCCAGCAGCCCTGGACAGGGTCTGTACAATGAGCAGTTCTTC

size: NA
V: TRBV30
D: TRBD1
J: TRBJ1-1
CDR3: CAWSTGMNTEAFF
DNA: TGTGCCTGGTCGACAGGGATGAACACTGAAGCTTTCTTT

size: NA
V: TRBV7-8
D: NA
J: TRBJ1-1
CDR3: CASSPRWGLNTEAFF
DNA: TGTGCCAGCAGCCCGCGGTGGGGCCTGAACACTGAAGCTTTCTTT

size: NA
V: TRBV4-3
D: TRBD1
J: TRBJ1-2
CDR3: CASSPWTGESHGYTF
DNA: TGCGCCAGCAGCCCTTGGACAGGGGAATCGCATGGCTACACCTTC

size: NA
V: TRBV5-1
D: NA
J: TRBJ1-1
CDR3: CASSLTGMNTEAFF
DNA: TGCGCCAGCAGCTTGACAGGCATGAACACTGAAGCTTTCTTT

size: NA
V: TRBV28
D: NA
J: TRBJ2-6
CDR3: CASSVTSSGANVLTF
DNA: TGTGCCAGCAGCGTAACGAGCTCTGGGGCCAACGTCCTGACTTTC

size: NA
V: TRBV28
D: TRBD1
J: TRBJ2-5
CDR3: CASSLPGQGTETQYF
DNA: TGTGCCAGCAGCCTACCGGGACAGGGGACCGAGACCCAGTACTTC

size: NA
V: TRBV28
D: TRBD1
J: TRBJ1-5
CDR3: CASSILRGTGGSPQHF
DNA: TGTGCCAGCAGTATATTAAGAGGGACAGGGGGCTCGCCCCAGCATTTT

size: NA
V: TRBV30
D: NA
J: TRBJ2-7
CDR3: CAWSDSSYEQYF
DNA: TGTGCCTGGAGCGACAGCTCCTACGAGCAGTACTTC

size: NA
V: TRBV7-6
D: TRBD1
J: TRBJ1-4
CDR3: CASSVTWTGINEKLFF
DNA: TGTGCCAGCAGCGTAACTTGGACAGGGATAAATGAAAAACTGTTTTTT

size: NA
V: TRBV11-1
D: NA
J: TRBJ2-7
CDR3: CASSSGLIHEQYF
DNA: TGTGCCAGCAGCTCCGGACTGATCCACGAGCAGTACTTC

size: NA
V: TRBV7-2
D: NA
J: TRBJ2-7
CDR3: CASSFPGPYEQYF
DNA: TGTGCCAGCAGCTTCCCAGGGCCCTACGAGCAGTACTTC

size: NA
V: TRBV4-1
D: NA
J: TRBJ1-3
CDR3: CASSQDLGPGHAFGTIYF
DNA: TGCGCCAGCAGCCAAGATCTGGGTCCGGGACACGCGTTTGGCACCATATATTTT

size: NA
V: TRBV7-3
D: TRBD1
J: TRBJ2-1
CDR3: CASSPGQGGNEQFF
DNA: TGTGCCAGCAGCCCGGGACAGGGTGGCAATGAGCAGTTCTTC

size: NA
V: TRBV28
D: TRBD1
J: TRBJ2-1
CDR3: CASSLLEGQGRHNEQFF
DNA: TGTGCCAGCAGTCTACTCGAGGGACAGGGTCGGCACAATGAGCAGTTCTTC

size: NA
V: TRBV9
D: TRBD2
J: TRBJ2-1
CDR3: CASSKDEREGDWGEQFF
DNA: TGTGCCAGCAGCAAAGATGAGCGGGAGGGGGATTGGGGAGAGCAGTTCTTC